This is a list of T cell receptor beta chains from one sample in a study of immune characterization of retroperitoneal liposarcoma. TCRdb reprocessed the PCR reads via MiXCR and lists one record per CDR3 protein. The table shows roughly 3,000 distinct CDR3 sequences, with roughly 45% occurring only once. The sample taken for sequencing was tumor tissue. Receptors were obtained from a male donor with retroperitoneal liposarcoma. The CDR3 runs from the conserved cysteine through the conserved F or W. A D gene is named only where the DNA matches it firmly. Clone size is stated in some rows and not others, as once, few, many or a class when expanded.

abundance: .; len: 13; j_gene: TRBJ2-1; d_gene: .; v_gene: TRBV27; CDR3aa: CASSHRQQETQFF; CDR3nt: TGTGCCAGCAGCCACCGACAGCAAGAGACCCAGTTCTTC
abundance: medium-sized; len: 18; j_gene: TRBJ2-5; d_gene: TRBD2; v_gene: TRBV7-3; CDR3aa: CASSLTLRGGGGDNEQYF; CDR3nt: TGTGCCAGCAGCTTAACATTGCGGGGGGGGGGGGGGGACAATGAGCAGTACTTC
abundance: large; len: 15; j_gene: TRBJ2-3; d_gene: .; v_gene: TRBV6-1; CDR3aa: CASNGLGASPDTQYF; CDR3nt: TGTGCCAGCAATGGACTGGGAGCCAGCCCAGATACGCAGTATTTT
abundance: once; len: 14; j_gene: TRBJ2-5; d_gene: .; v_gene: TRBV7-6; CDR3aa: CASSYGTLKETQYF; CDR3nt: TGTGCCAGCAGCTACGGGACTCTAAAAGAGACCCAGTACTTC
abundance: .; len: 21; j_gene: TRBJ2-2; d_gene: TRBD2; v_gene: TRBV6-1; CDR3aa: CASSALPAVIAGGPNTGELFF; CDR3nt: TGTGCCAGCAGCGCCCTTCCCGCGGTAATAGCGGGAGGGCCGAACACCGGGGAGCTGTTTTTT
abundance: medium-sized; len: 8; j_gene: TRBJ2-6; d_gene: .; v_gene: TRBV6-1; CDR3aa: CASRAGTF; CDR3nt: TGTGCCAGCCGGGCCGGGACTTTC
abundance: few; len: 13; j_gene: TRBJ2-6; d_gene: .; v_gene: TRBV6-1; CDR3aa: CASRRSGANVLTF; CDR3nt: TGTGCCAGCAGAAGGTCTGGGGCCAACGTCCTGACTTTC
abundance: medium-sized; len: 14; j_gene: TRBJ2-2; d_gene: .; v_gene: TRBV7-8; CDR3aa: CASSSFTNTGELFF; CDR3nt: TGTGCCAGCAGCTCCTTTACGAACACCGGGGAGCTGTTTTTT
abundance: few; len: 12; j_gene: TRBJ2-4; d_gene: .; v_gene: TRBV6-1; CDR3aa: CASSRQWDEQYF; CDR3nt: TGTGCCAGCAGTCGACAGTGGGATGAGCAGTACTTC
abundance: .; len: 15; j_gene: TRBJ2-1; d_gene: TRBD2; v_gene: TRBV6-5; CDR3aa: CASRETAGARKTQFF; CDR3nt: TGTGCCAGCAGGGAAACAGCGGGAGCGCGGAAGACCCAGTTCTTC
abundance: .; len: 17; j_gene: TRBJ2-3; d_gene: TRBD2; v_gene: TRBV6-6; CDR3aa: CASNAGLAGAHTDTQYF; CDR3nt: TGTGCCAGCAACGCGGGACTAGCGGGGGCCCACACAGATACGCAGTATTTT
abundance: few; len: 15; j_gene: TRBJ2-5; d_gene: .; v_gene: TRBV6-5; CDR3aa: CASSYVGALRNEQYF; CDR3nt: TGTGCCAGCAGTTACGTCGGGGCCCTTCGCAATGAGCAGTACTTC
abundance: .; len: 15; j_gene: TRBJ2-3; d_gene: .; v_gene: TRBV7-2; CDR3aa: CASSPGRGLTDTQYF; CDR3nt: TGTGCCAGCAGCCCCGGGCGGGGATTAACAGATACGCAGTATTTT
abundance: few; len: 14; j_gene: TRBJ2-5; d_gene: TRBD2; v_gene: TRBV6-1; CDR3aa: CASKVSGGQETQYF; CDR3nt: TGTGCCAGCAAGGTTTCGGGGGGGCAAGAGACCCAGTACTTC
abundance: few; len: 13; j_gene: TRBJ2-1; d_gene: .; v_gene: TRBV6-1; CDR3aa: CASRAPGSNEQFF; CDR3nt: TGTGCCAGCAGGGCCCCGGGTAGCAATGAGCAGTTCTTC
abundance: many; len: 16; j_gene: TRBJ2-5; d_gene: .; v_gene: TRBV6-1; CDR3aa: CASTRVGAGAEETQYF; CDR3nt: TGTGCCAGCACTCGAGTGGGGGCGGGAGCGGAGGAGACCCAGTACTTC
abundance: medium-sized; len: 16; j_gene: TRBJ2-3; d_gene: .; v_gene: TRBV7-2; CDR3aa: CASSLTTGAGTDTQYF; CDR3nt: TGTGCCAGCAGCTTAACTACGGGAGCGGGCACAGATACGCAGTATTTT
abundance: .; len: 15; j_gene: TRBJ2-3; d_gene: TRBD2; v_gene: TRBV6-1; CDR3aa: CASSGTSGGADTQYF; CDR3nt: TGTGCCAGCAGTGGGACTAGCGGGGGGGCAGATACGCAGTATTTT
abundance: medium-sized; len: 15; j_gene: TRBJ2-1; d_gene: .; v_gene: TRBV10-1; CDR3aa: CASSDHRVEYNEQFF; CDR3nt: TGCGCCAGCAGTGACCATAGAGTGGAGTACAATGAGCAGTTCTTC
abundance: .; len: 15; j_gene: TRBJ2-3; d_gene: .; v_gene: TRBV6-1; CDR3aa: CASSLGTPVPDTQYF; CDR3nt: TGTGCCAGCAGCCTAGGGACCCCCGTTCCAGATACGCAGTATTTT
abundance: .; len: 15; j_gene: TRBJ2-7; d_gene: TRBD1; v_gene: TRBV2; CDR3aa: CASSLGQGAGYEQYF; CDR3nt: TGTGCCAGCAGTTTAGGACAGGGGGCGGGCTACGAGCAGTACTTC
abundance: few; len: 13; j_gene: TRBJ2-1; d_gene: TRBD2; v_gene: TRBV6-1; CDR3aa: CACLAGGYNEQFF; CDR3nt: TGTGCCTGCCTAGCGGGAGGCTACAATGAGCAGTTCTTC
abundance: once; len: 14; j_gene: TRBJ2-1; d_gene: .; v_gene: TRBV12-3/TRBV12-4; CDR3aa: CASSFGQSYNEQFF; CDR3nt: TGTGCCAGCAGTTTCGGGCAGTCCTACAATGAGCAGTTCTTT
abundance: .; len: 14; j_gene: TRBJ2-1; d_gene: .; v_gene: TRBV5-1; CDR3aa: CASSLGQSYNEQFF; CDR3nt: TGCGCCAGCAGCTTGGGACAATCGTACAATGAGCAGTTCTTC
abundance: .; len: 17; j_gene: TRBJ2-7; d_gene: .; v_gene: TRBV4-1; CDR3aa: CASSQFAGLISSYEQYF; CDR3nt: TGCGCCAGCAGCCAATTCGCCGGACTAATTAGCTCCTACGAGCAGTACTTC
abundance: .; len: 12; j_gene: TRBJ2-5; d_gene: TRBD2; v_gene: TRBV6-1; CDR3aa: CASSDGGVTQYF; CDR3nt: TGTGCCAGCAGTGACGGGGGGGTCACCCAGTACTTC
abundance: .; len: 16; j_gene: TRBJ2-7; d_gene: TRBD2; v_gene: TRBV6-1; CDR3aa: CASSETRASGRYEQYF; CDR3nt: TGTGCCAGCAGTGAGACGCGGGCTAGCGGGAGGTACGAGCAGTACTTC
abundance: medium-sized; len: 14; j_gene: TRBJ2-5; d_gene: .; v_gene: TRBV5-1; CDR3aa: CASSSPILQETQYF; CDR3nt: TGCGCCAGCAGCTCGCCGATCCTCCAAGAGACCCAGTACTTC
abundance: .; len: 16; j_gene: TRBJ2-1; d_gene: .; v_gene: TRBV10-2; CDR3aa: CASRLTGLAGYNEQFF; CDR3nt: TGCGCCAGCAGGCTTACGGGGCTAGCAGGCTACAATGAGCAGTTCTTC
abundance: .; len: 14; j_gene: TRBJ2-3; d_gene: .; v_gene: TRBV6-1; CDR3aa: CASSTFDQEDTQYF; CDR3nt: TGTGCCAGCAGTACCTTTGACCAGGAAGATACGCAGTATTTT
abundance: few; len: 17; j_gene: TRBJ2-2; d_gene: .; v_gene: TRBV6-1; CDR3aa: CASRATGTTHFLGELFF; CDR3nt: TGTGCCAGCAGAGCGACCGGGACAACGCACTTCTTAGGGGAGCTGTTTTTT
abundance: few; len: 14; j_gene: TRBJ2-1; d_gene: .; v_gene: TRBV7-2; CDR3aa: CASSLTGPQETQFF; CDR3nt: TGTGCCAGCAGCTTAACAGGGCCCCAAGAGACCCAGTTCTTC
abundance: medium-sized; len: 15; j_gene: TRBJ1-2; d_gene: TRBD1; v_gene: TRBV19; CDR3aa: CASSIGQEDDYGYTF; CDR3nt: TGTGCCAGTAGTATTGGACAGGAGGACGACTATGGCTACACCTTC
abundance: medium-sized; len: 15; j_gene: TRBJ2-1; d_gene: .; v_gene: TRBV6-1; CDR3aa: CASSEALQALVGQFF; CDR3nt: TGTGCCAGCAGTGAAGCGCTTCAAGCACTAGTCGGGCAGTTCTTC
abundance: few; len: 14; j_gene: TRBJ2-1; d_gene: .; v_gene: TRBV12-3/TRBV12-4; CDR3aa: CASTSPDQIGEQFF; CDR3nt: TGTGCCAGCACTTCCCCGGACCAGATCGGTGAGCAGTTCTTC
abundance: few; len: 14; j_gene: TRBJ2-3; d_gene: .; v_gene: TRBV12-3/TRBV12-4; CDR3aa: CASSPVFETDTQYF; CDR3nt: TGTGCCAGCAGTCCTGTGTTTGAGACAGATACGCAGTATTTT
abundance: few; len: 18; j_gene: TRBJ2-2; d_gene: .; v_gene: TRBV5-8; CDR3aa: CASRTIDFRGAGTGELFF; CDR3nt: TGTGCCAGCAGAACAATCGACTTTAGGGGTGCGGGCACCGGGGAGCTGTTTTTT
abundance: large; len: 14; j_gene: TRBJ2-7; d_gene: TRBD1; v_gene: TRBV27; CDR3aa: CASRTGTGPYEQYF; CDR3nt: TGTGCCAGCAGAACCGGGACAGGGCCCTACGAGCAGTACTTC
abundance: once; len: 16; j_gene: TRBJ2-1; d_gene: TRBD2; v_gene: TRBV6-6; CDR3aa: CASSARLAGGLDEQFF; CDR3nt: TGTGCCAGCAGTGCCCGACTAGCGGGAGGGCTCGATGAGCAGTTCTTC
abundance: .; len: 16; j_gene: TRBJ2-3; d_gene: TRBD2; v_gene: TRBV12-3/TRBV12-4; CDR3aa: CASSFVSGGYTDTQYF; CDR3nt: TGTGCCAGCAGTTTTGTTAGCGGGGGGTACACAGATACGCAGTATTTT
abundance: .; len: 14; j_gene: TRBJ1-2; d_gene: TRBD1; v_gene: TRBV7-8; CDR3aa: CASSARQGGYGYTF; CDR3nt: TGTGCCAGCAGCGCTCGACAGGGCGGCTATGGCTACACCTTC
abundance: .; len: 17; j_gene: TRBJ2-3; d_gene: .; v_gene: TRBV6-9; CDR3aa: CASSYAGGGGGTDTQYF; CDR3nt: TGTGCCAGCAGTTACGCCGGGGGAGGGGGCGGCACAGATACGCAGTATTTT
abundance: .; len: 17; j_gene: TRBJ2-1; d_gene: TRBD1; v_gene: TRBV6-1; CDR3aa: CASRLTGGEVAYNEQFF; CDR3nt: TGTGCCAGCAGACTGACAGGGGGGGAAGTCGCCTACAATGAGCAGTTCTTC
abundance: .; len: 14; j_gene: TRBJ2-7; d_gene: .; v_gene: TRBV6-1; CDR3aa: CATKRRADLYEQYF; CDR3nt: TGTGCCACCAAACGGAGGGCGGACCTCTACGAGCAGTACTTC
abundance: .; len: 13; j_gene: TRBJ2-7; d_gene: .; v_gene: TRBV27; CDR3aa: CASSLPGEREQYF; CDR3nt: TGTGCCAGCAGCCTACCAGGGGAACGCGAGCAGTACTTC
abundance: .; len: 16; j_gene: TRBJ2-3; d_gene: .; v_gene: TRBV6-1; CDR3aa: CASSGPTDYWADTQYF; CDR3nt: TGTGCCAGCAGTGGACCGACGGACTATTGGGCAGATACGCAGTATTTT
abundance: medium-sized; len: 15; j_gene: TRBJ2-2; d_gene: .; v_gene: TRBV6-1; CDR3aa: CASSEQGLNTGELFF; CDR3nt: TGTGCCAGCAGTGAACAGGGGCTAAACACCGGGGAGCTGTTTTTT
abundance: .; len: 15; j_gene: TRBJ2-2; d_gene: .; v_gene: TRBV7-8; CDR3aa: CASSLVDLNTGELFF; CDR3nt: TGTGCCAGCAGCTTAGTCGACTTGAACACCGGGGAGCTGTTTTTT